This TCR beta chain is from a study of OX40 agonist ivuxolimab in advanced cancers. Study-wide background: Dosing consisted of intravenous ivuxolimab at 0.01 to 10 mg/kg every 2 weeks. General study results and limits: More expanded clones were seen, on average, in CD8+ T cells than in CD4+.

In regard to this clone: Antigen: not known.

Some clones are missing from TCRdb's copy, which holds only in-frame ones; the method was immunoSEQ multiplex PCR. Here the sample spans some 99,000 clones, roughly 95% being singletons. Per the germline V gene, CDR1 is MNHNY and CDR2 is SVGAGI (reference sequence). The CDR3 is made up of 11 amino acids. Losses at the gene ends were 7 bases for V and 10 bases for J; bases not matched to a gene: 6. The receptor comes from an adult with an advanced solid tumor such as melanoma, head and neck, liver or kidney cancer. The material sequenced was CD4+ or CD8+ T cells sorted from blood, taken in a trial of the OX40 agonist ivuxolimab. The chain recombines TRBV6-6 with TRBJ2-7; 8 bases align to TRBD1. This CDR3 is CASKTDRVQYF. The CDR3 coding sequence is TGTGCCAGCAAAACGGACAGGGTCCAGTACTTC.